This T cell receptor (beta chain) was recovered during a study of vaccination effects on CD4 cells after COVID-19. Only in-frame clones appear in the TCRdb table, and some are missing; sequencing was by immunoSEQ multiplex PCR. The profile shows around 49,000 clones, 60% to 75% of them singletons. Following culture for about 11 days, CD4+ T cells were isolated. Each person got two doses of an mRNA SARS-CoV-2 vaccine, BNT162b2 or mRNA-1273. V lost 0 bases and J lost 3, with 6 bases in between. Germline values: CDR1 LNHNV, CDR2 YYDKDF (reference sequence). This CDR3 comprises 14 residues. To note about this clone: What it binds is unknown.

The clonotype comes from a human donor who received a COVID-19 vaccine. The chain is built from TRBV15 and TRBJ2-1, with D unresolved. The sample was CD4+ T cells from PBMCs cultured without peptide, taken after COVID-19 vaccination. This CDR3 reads CATSREPSYNEQFF. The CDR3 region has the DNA TGTGCCACCAGCAGAGAACCTAGCTACAATGAGCAGTTCTTC.